Sequencing of this T cell receptor beta chain was carried out in a study of identical twins. General observations from the study: Models came in too low on out-of-frame TCR alpha sharing in monozygotic twins. Those out-of-frame alpha sequences shared by twins showed an excess of low generation probability.

This clonotype has only a few counts. Its specificity is not known. One end of the junction does not line up with germline, which may come from a read error. cDNA molecules carried unique molecular identifiers, and template switching added a universal primer site. TCRdb processed the 5' RACE reads anew with MiXCR; each CDR3 protein has one entry. The sample contains roughly 690,000 distinct CDR3 sequences, less than 7% of which appear only once. This CDR3 is built from 16 residues. Per germline, CDR1 KGHSH and CDR2 LQKENI. With no exceptions, donors were healthy Caucasians. This clonotype originated in a man between 18 and 35 years old in good health. Source material: naive T cells sorted from blood. The chain uses TRBV18 and TRBJ2-1, with 9 bases lining up with TRBD1. The DNA of the CDR3 is TGTGCCGGCTCACCGCCCCTTGGACAGGGGAAAAATGAGCAGTTCTTC. Protein sequence: CAGSPPLGQGKNEQFF. Complete variable domain (other parts from reference TRBV18 and TRBJ2-1): NAGVMQNPRHLVRRRGQEARLRCSPMKGHSHVYWYRQLPEEGLKFMVYLQKENIIDESGMPKERFSAEFPKEGPSILRIQQVVRGDSAAYFCAGSPPLGQGKNEQFFGPGTRLTVL.